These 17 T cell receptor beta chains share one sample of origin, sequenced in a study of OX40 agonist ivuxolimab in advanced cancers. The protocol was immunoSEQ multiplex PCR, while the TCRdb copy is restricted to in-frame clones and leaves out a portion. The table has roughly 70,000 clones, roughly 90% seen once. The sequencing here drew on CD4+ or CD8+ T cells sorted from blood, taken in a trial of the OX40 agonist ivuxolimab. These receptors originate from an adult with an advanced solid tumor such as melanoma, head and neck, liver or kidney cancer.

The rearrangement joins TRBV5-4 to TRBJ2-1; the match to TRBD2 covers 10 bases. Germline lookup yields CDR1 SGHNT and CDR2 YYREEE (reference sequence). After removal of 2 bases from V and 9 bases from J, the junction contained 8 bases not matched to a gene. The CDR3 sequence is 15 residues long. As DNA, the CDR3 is TGTGCCAGCAGCTTAGGGCTAGCGGGGGAGGGTGAGCAGTTCTTC. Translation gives CASSLGLAGEGEQFF.

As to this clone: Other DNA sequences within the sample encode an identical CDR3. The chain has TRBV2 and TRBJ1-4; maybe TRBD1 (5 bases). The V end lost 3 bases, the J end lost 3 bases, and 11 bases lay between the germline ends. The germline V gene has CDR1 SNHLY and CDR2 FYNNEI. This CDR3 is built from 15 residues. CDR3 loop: CASSERQGANEKLFF. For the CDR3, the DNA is TGTGCCAGCAGTGAGCGGCAAGGGGCTAATGAAAAACTGTTTTTT.

The DNA of the CDR3 is TGTGCCAGCAGTTTAGCCCCACACAGGGGTAACACTGAAGCTTTCTTT. Its protein product is CASSLAPHRGNTEAFF. This sequence joins TRBV28 and TRBJ1-1; 7 nucleotides agree with TRBD1. CDR1 is MDHEN and CDR2 is SYDVKM in the germline V gene. The CDR3 totals 16 residues. V trimming: 2 bases; J trimming: 2 bases; junction bases outside the gene matches: 8.

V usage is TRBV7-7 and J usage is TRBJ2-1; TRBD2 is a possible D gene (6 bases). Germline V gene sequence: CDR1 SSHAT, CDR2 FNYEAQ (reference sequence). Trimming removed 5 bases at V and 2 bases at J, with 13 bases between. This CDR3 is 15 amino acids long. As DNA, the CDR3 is TGTGCCAGCAGCCCCGGGACTCAAACCTACAATGAGCAGTTCTTC. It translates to CASSPGTQTYNEQFF.

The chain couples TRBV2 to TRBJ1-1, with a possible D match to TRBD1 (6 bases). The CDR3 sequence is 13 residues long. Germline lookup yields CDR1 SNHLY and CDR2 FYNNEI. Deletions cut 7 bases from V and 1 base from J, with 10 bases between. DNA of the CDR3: TGTGCCAGCAAAGGACAGCCGAACACTGAAGCTTTCTTT. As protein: CASKGQPNTEAFF.

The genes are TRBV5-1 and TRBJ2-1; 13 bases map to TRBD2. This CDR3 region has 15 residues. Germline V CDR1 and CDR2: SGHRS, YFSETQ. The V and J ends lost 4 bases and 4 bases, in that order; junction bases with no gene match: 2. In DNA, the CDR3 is TGCGCCAGCAGCGGGGGACTAGCGGGGTACAATGAGCAGTTCTTC. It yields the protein CASSGGLAGYNEQFF.

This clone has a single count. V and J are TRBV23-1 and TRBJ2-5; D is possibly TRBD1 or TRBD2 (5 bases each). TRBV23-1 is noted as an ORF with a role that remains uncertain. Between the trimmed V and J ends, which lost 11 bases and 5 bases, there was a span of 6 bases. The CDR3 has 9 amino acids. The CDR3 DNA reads TGCGCCGAGGGGGAGACCCAGTACTTC. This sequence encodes CAEGETQYF.

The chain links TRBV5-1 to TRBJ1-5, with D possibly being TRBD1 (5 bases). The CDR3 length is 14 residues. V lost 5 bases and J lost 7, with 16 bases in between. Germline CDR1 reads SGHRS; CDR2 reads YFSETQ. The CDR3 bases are TGCGCCAGCAGACCCGGGGGGGAGGCCCAGCCCCAGCATTTT. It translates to CASRPGGEAQPQHF.

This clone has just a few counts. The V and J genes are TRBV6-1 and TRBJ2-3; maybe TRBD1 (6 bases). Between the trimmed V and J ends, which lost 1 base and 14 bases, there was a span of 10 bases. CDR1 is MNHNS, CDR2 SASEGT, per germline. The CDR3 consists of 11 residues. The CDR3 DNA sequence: TGTGCCAGCAGTGAAGAAACAGGGCGGTATTTT. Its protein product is CASSEETGRYF.

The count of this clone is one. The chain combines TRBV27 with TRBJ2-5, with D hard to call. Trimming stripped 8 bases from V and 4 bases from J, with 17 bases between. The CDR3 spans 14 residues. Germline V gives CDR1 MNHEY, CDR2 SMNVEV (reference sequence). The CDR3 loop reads CASSFKDLRETQYF. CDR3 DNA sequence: TGTGCCAGCTCCTTTAAAGACCTGCGAGAGACCCAGTACTTC.

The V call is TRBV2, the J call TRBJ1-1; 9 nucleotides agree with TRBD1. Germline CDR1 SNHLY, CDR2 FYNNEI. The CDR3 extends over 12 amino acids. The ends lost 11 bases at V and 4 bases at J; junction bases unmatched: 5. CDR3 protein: CAGTGGVTEAFF. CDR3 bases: TGTGCCGGTACAGGGGGCGTCACTGAAGCTTTCTTT.

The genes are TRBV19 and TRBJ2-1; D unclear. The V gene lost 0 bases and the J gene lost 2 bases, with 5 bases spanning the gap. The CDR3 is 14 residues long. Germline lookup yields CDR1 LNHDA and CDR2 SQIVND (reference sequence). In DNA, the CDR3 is TGTGCCAGTAGTATAGAGGTGACCTACAATGAGCAGTTCTTC. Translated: CASSIEVTYNEQFF.

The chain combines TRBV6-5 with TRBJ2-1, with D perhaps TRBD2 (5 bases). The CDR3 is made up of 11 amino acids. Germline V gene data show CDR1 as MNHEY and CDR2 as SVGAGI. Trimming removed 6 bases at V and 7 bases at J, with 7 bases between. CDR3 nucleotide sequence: TGTGCCAGCAGACGGGAAAATGAGCAGTTCTTC. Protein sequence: CASRRENEQFF.

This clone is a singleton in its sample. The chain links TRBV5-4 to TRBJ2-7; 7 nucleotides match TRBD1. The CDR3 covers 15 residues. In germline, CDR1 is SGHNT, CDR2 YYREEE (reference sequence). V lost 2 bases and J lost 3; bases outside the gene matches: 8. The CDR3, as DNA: TGTGCCAGCAGCTTTGGCCCCGGGACAGACTACGAGCAGTACTTC. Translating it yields CASSFGPGTDYEQYF.

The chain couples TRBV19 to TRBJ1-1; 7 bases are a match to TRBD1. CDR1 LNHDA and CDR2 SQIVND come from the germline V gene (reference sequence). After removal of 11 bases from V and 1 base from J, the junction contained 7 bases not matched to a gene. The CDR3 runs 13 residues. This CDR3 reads CACTGAPNTEAFF. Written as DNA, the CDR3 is TGTGCCTGCACAGGGGCCCCGAACACTGAAGCTTTCTTT.

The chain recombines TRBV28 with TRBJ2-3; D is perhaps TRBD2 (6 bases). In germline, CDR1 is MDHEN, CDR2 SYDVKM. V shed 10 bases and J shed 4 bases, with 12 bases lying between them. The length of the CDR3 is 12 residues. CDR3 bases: TGTGCCACCTACGGAGGGCCAGATACGCAGTATTTT. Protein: CATYGGPDTQYF. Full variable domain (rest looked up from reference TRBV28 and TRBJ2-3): DVKVTQSSRYLVKRTGEKVFLECVQDMDHENMFWYRQDPGLGLRLIYFSYDVKMKEKGDIPEGYSVSREKKERFSLILESASTNQTSMYLCATYGGPDTQYFGPGTRLTVL.

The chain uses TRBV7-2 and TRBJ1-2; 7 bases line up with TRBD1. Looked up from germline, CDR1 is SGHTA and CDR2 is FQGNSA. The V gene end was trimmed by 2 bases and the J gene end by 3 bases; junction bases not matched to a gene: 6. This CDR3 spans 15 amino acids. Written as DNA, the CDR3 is TGTGCCAGCAGCTTAACCGAGGGGGCCGACTATGGCTACACCTTC. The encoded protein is CASSLTEGADYGYTF.